This TCR beta chain was obtained from a study of T cell responses to AZD1222 COVID-19 vaccine. The method was immunoSEQ multiplex PCR; TCRdb's version includes in-frame clones alone and lacks a portion of them. Among around 200,000 clones listed, about 86% were seen once. V lost 5 bases, J lost 9 bases, and 10 bases stayed unmatched. The germline V gene encodes CDR1 SGHVS and CDR2 FQNEAQ. The length of the CDR3 is 15 residues. The chain employs TRBV7-8 and TRBJ1-6; the match to TRBD1 covers 7 bases. The source is an adult in good health. The source was peripheral blood, collected on day 0 of AZD1222 vaccination. This CDR3 is CASSREGGISSPLHF. The CDR3 DNA reads as TGTGCCAGCAGCCGAGAAGGGGGCATAAGTTCACCCCTCCACTTT.